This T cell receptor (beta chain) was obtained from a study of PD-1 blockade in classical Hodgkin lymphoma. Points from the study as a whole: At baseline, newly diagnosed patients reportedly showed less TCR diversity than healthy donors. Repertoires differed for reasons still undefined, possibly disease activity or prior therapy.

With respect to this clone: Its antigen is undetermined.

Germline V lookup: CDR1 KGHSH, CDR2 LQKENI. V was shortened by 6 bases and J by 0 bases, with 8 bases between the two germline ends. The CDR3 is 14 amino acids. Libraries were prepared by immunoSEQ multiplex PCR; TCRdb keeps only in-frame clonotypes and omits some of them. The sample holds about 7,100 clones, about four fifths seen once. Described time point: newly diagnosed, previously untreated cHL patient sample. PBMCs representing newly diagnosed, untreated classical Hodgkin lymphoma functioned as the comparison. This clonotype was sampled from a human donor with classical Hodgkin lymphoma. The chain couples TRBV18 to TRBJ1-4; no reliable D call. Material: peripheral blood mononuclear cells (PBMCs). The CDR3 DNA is TGTGCCAGCTCCCCGGACTCAACTAATGAAAAACTGTTTTTT. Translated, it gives CASSPDSTNEKLFF.